Described below is a single TCR beta chain sequence and its context. This receptor's antigen is unknown. The record has no base qualities; no much larger clone is one base away. The sample comes from a study of blood T cell repertoires in COVID-19 (dated by TCRdb to 2019 to 2021). Regarding the study in general: The collaborator samples originated in the United States, Italy and Spain and spanned the acute and convalescent phases of COVID-19. A freely available public database, intended as a resource for researchers studying the immune response to SARS-CoV-2, is where the repertoires were released. Deeply sampled blood TCRbeta repertoires from subjects exposed to, actively infected with, or recovered from COVID-19 were included in the dataset. The prospective study material was composed of cDNA or gDNA derived from T cells, B-cell-depleted T cells, or PBMCs. Where HLA class I and class II types were available, the types were taken from metadata supplied by the sample provider, not from assay-based typing. A de-identified subject ID, COVID-19 status, age in years and sex were almost always included in the sample metadata. The samples were drawn from two sources: the first 160 participants of the ongoing ImmuneRACE study, and 1,254 subjects contributed by 6 global collaborators. The research as a whole found: How much clinical and demographic metadata was included differed by source and by participant, and the metadata was provided uncurated.

From the germline V gene, CDR1 is SQVTM and CDR2 is ANQGSEA. Spanning cysteine to phenylalanine, the CDR3 consists of 13 amino acids. The retained sequence is limited to the CDR3, 39 bases, with the frame set at the first base. V drops 6 bases and J drops 3 bases, leaving 11 bases in between. The collaborating institutions used their own protocols to collect whole blood in K2EDTA tubes. For TCRbeta analysis, collaborator samples were shipped as frozen whole blood, as isolated PBMCs, or as DNA extracted from either sample type. TCRbeta CDR3 regions were amplified from genomic DNA by means of the immunoSEQ Assay, a bias-controlled multiplex PCR. Concerning the study's data processing: The number of nucleated cells in each sample was estimated from the amplification of reference gene primers within the assay. To quantify the absolute abundance of each unique TCRbeta CDR3 rearrangement, sequence reads were collapsed and filtered. For each sample, productive Simpson clonality was calculated by taking the square root of Simpson's diversity index across productive rearrangements. Drawn from immuneACCESS, this table holds only the in-frame rearrangements with V and J called that TCRdb kept. Clones are partly lost; checked studies trace under half to an unresolved V gene and leave the rest unexplained. V and J calls and clone size are given by that table; D and trimming were obtained from the DNA. The sample table holds around 240,000 clones, of which roughly 84% were seen once. The top ten constitute around 0.89% of the sample.

The sequence was obtained from a man between 40 and 49 years old with acute or convalescent COVID-19. Recombination joined TRBV29-1 with TRBJ1-4; 6 matching bases give a weak D call of TRBD1. Material: peripheral blood. The CDR3 is CSVKTGSNEKLFF. The DNA sequence is as follows: TGCAGCGTGAAGACAGGCTCTAATGAAAAACTGTTTTTT.